This TCR beta chain emerged from a study of CD8 T cells in Susac syndrome. The authors reverse transcribed roughly 0.5 to 1 ug RNA with random hexamers. TCRdb re-analysed the immunoSEQ multiplex PCR reads in MiXCR, keeping a single row per CDR3 protein. The table lists about 130,000 distinct CDR3 sequences, roughly 94% of them singletons. V shed 1 base and J shed 3 bases, with 10 bases lying between them. The germline V gene has CDR1 SGHTA and CDR2 FQGNSA. The CDR3 contains 15 residues. V gene TRBV7-2 combines with J gene TRBJ1-5; D not resolved. The origin of this receptor is a human donor with multiple sclerosis. The sequenced material came from CD4+ T cells from PBMCs. The CDR3 nucleotides are TGTGCCAGCAGCTTAGTGCAGACTGTCAATCAGCCCCAGCATTTT. Amino acids: CASSLVQTVNQPQHF.